The subject of this entry is one T cell receptor beta chain. Its antigen is undetermined. CDR3 length equals 15 residues. Germline V CDR1 and CDR2: SSHAT, FNYEAQ (reference sequence). V gave up 5 bases and J gave up 4 bases; unmatched junction bases: 4. Measured with immunoSEQ multiplex PCR; TCRdb has only the in-frame clones, and not every one. The sample has 65,000 to 95,000 clones, around 84% seen once. The data were taken from a study of T cell responses to AZD1222 COVID-19 vaccine. General study points: Seropositive at baseline were only a handful of AZD1222 recipients. White British ancestry dominated among donors, who included more females, and clonal diversity was possibly underestimated.

The sequence was obtained from an adult in good health. The rearrangement links TRBV7-7 to TRBJ2-1; 11 bases fit TRBD2. Source: peripheral blood, taken on day 0 of AZD1222 vaccination. This CDR3 reads CASSLGTSGYNEQFF. The CDR3 coding sequence is TGTGCCAGCAGCCTCGGGACTAGCGGTTACAATGAGCAGTTCTTC.